Listed below are T cell receptor beta chains from one sample, sequenced in a study of shared clonotypes between healthy human individuals. Profiled with immunoSEQ multiplex PCR; TCRdb holds only in-frame clones, not every one. Here the sample spans approximately 88,000 clones, around 68% being singletons. Material: memory CD8+ T cells sorted from blood. These receptors were collected from a man aged 30-40 years in good health. The CDR3 runs from the conserved cysteine through the conserved F or W. D genes are given only for firm matches. Clone size is shown for a subset of rows, as once, few, many or a class of expanded clone.

J | V | D | size | CDR3 | DNA
TRBJ2-7 | TRBV2 | - | few | CASSEYGGHRTEQYF | TGTGCCAGCAGTGAATACGGAGGGCACCGAACGGAGCAGTACTTC
TRBJ2-1 | TRBV7-8 | TRBD2 | - | CASSYIAGYNNEQFF | TGTGCCAGCAGCTACATAGCGGGATACAACAATGAGCAGTTCTTC
TRBJ1-5 | TRBV5-1 | TRBD1 | - | CASSFTGGDQPQHF | TGCGCCAGCAGCTTCACAGGGGGTGATCAGCCCCAGCATTTT
TRBJ1-4 | TRBV18 | TRBD1 | - | CASSPPGQGGEKLFF | TGTGCCAGCTCACCACCTGGACAGGGTGGTGAAAAACTGTTTTTT
TRBJ2-1 | TRBV27 | TRBD2 | once | CASSSYWTSGLDEQFF | TGTGCCAGCAGTTCCTACTGGACTAGCGGGTTAGATGAGCAGTTCTTC
TRBJ2-7 | TRBV5-3 | - | - | CASSFGIMGPDEQYF | TGTGCCAGCAGCTTCGGAATTATGGGGCCTGACGAGCAGTACTTC
TRBJ2-6 | TRBV6-1 | - | many | CASSATDSGANVLTF | TGTGCCAGCAGTGCTACAGACTCTGGGGCCAACGTCCTGACTTTC
TRBJ1-2 | TRBV27 | - | - | CASSYDEGYTF | TGTGCCAGCAGTTATGATGAGGGCTACACCTTC
TRBJ2-7 | TRBV27 | TRBD1 | - | CASSLSTGDRGGDEQYF | TGTGCCAGCAGTTTATCGACGGGGGACAGGGGTGGGGACGAGCAGTACTTC
TRBJ2-1 | TRBV5-8 | - | - | CASSLGPSSYNEQFF | TGTGCCAGCAGCTTAGGGCCGAGCTCCTACAATGAGCAGTTCTTC
TRBJ2-1 | TRBV2 | - | - | CASSLDWYYEQFF | TGTGCCAGCAGCCTGGACTGGTACTATGAGCAGTTCTTC
TRBJ2-1 | TRBV6-4 | - | few | CASSDRSYNEQFF | TGTGCCAGCAGTGATCGCTCTTACAATGAGCAGTTCTTC
TRBJ2-6 | TRBV4-3 | - | - | CASSQGTEQSSGANVLTF | TGCGCCAGCAGCCAAGGCACAGAGCAGTCCTCTGGGGCCAACGTCCTGACTTTC
TRBJ2-1 | TRBV11-2 | - | - | CASSSGHPNEQFF | TGTGCCAGCAGCTCCGGACATCCCAATGAGCAGTTCTTC
TRBJ2-2 | TRBV19 | TRBD1 | few | CASDRGIENTGELFF | TGTGCCAGCGACAGGGGGATCGAGAACACCGGGGAGCTGTTTTTT
TRBJ2-1 | TRBV7-2 | - | many | CASGPRDGPNEQFF | TGTGCCAGCGGACCCCGGGACGGACCCAATGAGCAGTTCTTC
TRBJ2-3 | TRBV5-4 | - | - | CASSLAKRVTDTQYF | TGTGCCAGCAGCTTGGCCAAAAGGGTTACAGATACGCAGTATTTT
TRBJ2-1 | TRBV11-3 | - | - | CASSSAAREQFF | TGTGCCAGCAGCTCGGCAGCCCGTGAGCAGTTCTTC
TRBJ1-2 | TRBV27 | TRBD1 | - | CASSFGTGGGLYGYTF | TGTGCCAGCAGTTTCGGGACAGGGGGCGGACTATACGGCTACACCTTC
TRBJ2-2 | TRBV19 | - | - | CASSIDFTGELFF | TGTGCCAGTAGTATAGATTTCACCGGGGAGCTGTTTTTT
TRBJ2-7 | TRBV28 | - | - | CASSEVYEQYF | TGTGCCAGCAGTGAGGTCTACGAGCAGTACTTC
TRBJ1-5 | TRBV27 | - | - | CASSPRDGNQPQHF | TGTGCCAGCAGTCCACGGGACGGAAATCAGCCCCAGCATTTT
TRBJ2-3 | TRBV9 | - | - | CASSPRDTQYF | TGTGCCAGCAGCCCACGGGATACGCAGTATTTT
TRBJ1-3 | TRBV11-2 | TRBD1 | once | CASSVGQGMGYTIYF | TGTGCCAGCAGCGTGGGACAGGGGATGGGGTACACCATATATTTT
TRBJ2-7 | TRBV5-5 | TRBD1 | - | CASSLEGDSSSYEQYF | TGTGCCAGCAGCTTGGAGGGGGACAGCAGCTCCTACGAGCAGTACTTC